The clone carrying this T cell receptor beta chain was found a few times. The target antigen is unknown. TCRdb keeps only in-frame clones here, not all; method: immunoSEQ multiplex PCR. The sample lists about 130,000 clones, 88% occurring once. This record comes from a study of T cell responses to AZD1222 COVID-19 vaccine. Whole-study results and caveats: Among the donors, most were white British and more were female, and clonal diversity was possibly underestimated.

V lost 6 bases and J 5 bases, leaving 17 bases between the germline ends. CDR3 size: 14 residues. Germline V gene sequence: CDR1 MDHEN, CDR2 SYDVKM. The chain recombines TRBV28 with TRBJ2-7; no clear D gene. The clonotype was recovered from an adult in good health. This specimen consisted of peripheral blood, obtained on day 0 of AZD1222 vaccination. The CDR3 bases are TGTGCCAGCAGATCACCGGCGGAGCACCACGAGCAGTACTTC. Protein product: CASRSPAEHHEQYF.